This T cell receptor (beta chain) derives from a study of blood T cell repertoires in COVID-19. Turning to the study itself: Spain, Italy and the United States supplied samples that represented acute and convalescent COVID-19. In each case, the material was cDNA or gDNA derived from T cells, B-cell-depleted T cells, or PBMCs.

Germline lookup yields CDR1 SEHNR and CDR2 FQNEAQ (reference sequence). CDR3 length: 13 amino acids. Original handling: By means of reference gene primer amplification, nucleated cell counts were estimated. The repertoire was sequenced with immunoSEQ multiplex PCR; TCRdb's copy has only in-frame clones and lacks some. V, J and clone size were drawn from that table, and D and trimming were deduced from the DNA. The sample carries approximately 110,000 clones, roughly 85% recorded once. On this clone itself: The junction shows a germline mismatch at one end, possibly a read error.

Sequences were obtained from peripheral blood. The genes are TRBV7-9 and TRBJ1-2, with a possible D match to TRBD1 (6 bases). This TCR was recovered from a woman aged 55-69 years with acute or convalescent COVID-19. Here the CDR3 reads CASSFRDNSGYTF. CDR3 nucleotides: TGTGCCAGCAGCTTCCGGGACAACTCTGGCTACACCTTC.